This TCR beta chain comes out of a study of blood T cell repertoires in COVID-19. For the study at large: Collection of acute and convalescent COVID-19 samples took place in the United States, Italy and Spain. Nucleic acid was either cDNA or gDNA, and it came from T cells, B-cell-depleted T cells, or PBMCs.

This clone was observed many times. Generated by immunoSEQ multiplex PCR, the TCRdb table keeps only in-frame clones and is missing some. The data show 180,000 or so clones, more than 75% seen once. The CDR3 is made up of 17 amino acids. Losses at the gene ends were 6 bases for V and 5 bases for J; bases not matched to a gene: 12. Germline values: CDR1 LNHDA, CDR2 SQIVND (reference sequence). The rearrangement links TRBV19 to TRBJ2-2, with 10 bases that match TRBD2. Sequencing input: PBMCs or T cells enriched from blood (not recorded which). The sequence was obtained from a man aged 60 to 69 who had been exposed to COVID-19. In DNA form, the CDR3 reads TGTGCCAGTAGAAGGTCAGCGGGAGGGGCGGGGACCGGGGAGCTGTTTTTT. Translation: CASRRSAGGAGTGELFF.